This TCR beta chain comes out of a study of shared clonotypes between healthy human individuals. The ends were cut back, 1 base at V and 3 bases at J, with 6 bases in the middle. The CDR3 is 13 amino acids. The germline gives CDR1 SGHTA, CDR2 FQGTGA. Nashville, Tennessee was home to all donors, who were Caucasian adults. Sequencing was at deep level. The table came from immunoSEQ multiplex PCR; TCRdb's copy has only in-frame clones and leaves some out. The data contain roughly 2.6 million clones, around 90% of them singletons. Study results and caveats: In several donors, around 5.5% of naive CD4 clonotypes appeared in common.

This clone was counted a single time. Its matching antigen is unknown. This chain links TRBV7-3 with TRBJ1-1; D remains ambiguous. Sequencing was performed on naive CD4+ T cells sorted from blood. Documented subset: CD45RA+ positively selected. The source is a man between 18 and 35 years old in good health. The CDR3 is CASSLSRDTEAFF. CDR3 coding DNA: TGTGCCAGCAGCTTAAGTAGGGACACTGAAGCTTTCTTT.